The sequence of this T cell receptor (beta chain) was determined in a study of blood T cell repertoires in COVID-19. In the study overall: Some COVID-19 samples were acute and others convalescent; all came from the United States, Italy and Spain.

Assay: immunoSEQ multiplex PCR; the TCRdb copy retains only in-frame clones and omits some. This table holds about 220,000 clones, approximately 84% found once. Germline loops: CDR1 SGHNT, CDR2 YYREEE (reference sequence). The CDR3 totals 16 residues. Germline trimming cut 0 bases from V and 6 bases from J; bases unmatched to any gene: 5. The sequence was collected from a woman aged 55-69 years with acute or convalescent COVID-19. The material sequenced was peripheral blood. V gene TRBV5-4 combines with J gene TRBJ2-1; 11 bases are a match to TRBD2. CDR3 DNA sequence: TGTGCCAGCAGCTTGGATGGGACTAGCGGTGTCAATGAGCAGTTCTTC. This encodes CASSLDGTSGVNEQFF. Full variable domain (rest looked up from reference TRBV5-4 and TRBJ2-1): ETGVTQSPTHLIKTRGQQVTLRCSSQSGHNTVSWYQQALGQGPQFIFQYYREEENGRGNFPPRFSGLQFPNYSSELNVNALELDDSALYLCASSLDGTSGVNEQFFGPGTRLTVL.